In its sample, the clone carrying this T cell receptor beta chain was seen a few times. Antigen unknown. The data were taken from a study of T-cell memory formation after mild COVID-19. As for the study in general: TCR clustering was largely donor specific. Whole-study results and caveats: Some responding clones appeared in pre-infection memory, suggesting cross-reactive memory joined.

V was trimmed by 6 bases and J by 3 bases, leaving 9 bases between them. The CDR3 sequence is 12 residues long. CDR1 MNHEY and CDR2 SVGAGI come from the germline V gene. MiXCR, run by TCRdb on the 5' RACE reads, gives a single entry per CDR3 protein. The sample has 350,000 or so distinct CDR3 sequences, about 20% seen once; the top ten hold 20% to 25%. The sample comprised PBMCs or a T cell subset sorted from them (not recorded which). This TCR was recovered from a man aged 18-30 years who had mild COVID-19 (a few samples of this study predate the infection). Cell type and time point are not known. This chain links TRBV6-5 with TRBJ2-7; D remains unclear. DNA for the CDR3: TGTGCCAGCAGGCCACATCACTACGAGCAGTACGTC. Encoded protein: CASRPHHYEQYV.